One and the same sample provided the 8 T cell receptor beta chains below, sequenced in a study of T-cell memory formation after mild COVID-19. One entry per CDR3 protein results from TCRdb running MiXCR on the 5' RACE reads. The repertoire holds 7,000 to 7,500 distinct CDR3 sequences, with 30% to 40% as singletons. Specimen: PBMCs or a T cell subset sorted from them (not recorded which). Receptors originate from an adult woman who had mild COVID-19 (a few samples of this study predate the infection). Cell type and time point are not known.

This clonotype was recorded at least ten times. The J gene is TRBJ2-1, the V gene TRBV30; 11 bases agree with TRBD2. Losses at the gene ends were 3 bases for V and 1 base for J; bases not matched to a gene: 5. Per germline, CDR1 GTSNPN and CDR2 SVGIG (reference sequence). The CDR3 loop spans 16 amino acids. The CDR3 DNA reads TGTGCCTGGAGCTCGGGACTAGCGGCGTCCTACAATGAGCAGTTCTTC. Translation: CAWSSGLAASYNEQFF. The variable domain in full, completed from reference TRBV30 and TRBJ2-1, reads SQTIHQWPATLVQPVGSPLSLECTVEGTSNPNLYWYRQAAGRGLQLLFYSVGIGQISSEVPQNLSASRPQDRQFILSSKKLLLSDSGFYLCAWSSGLAASYNEQFFGPGTRLTVL.

In this sample, this clonotype turned up a few times. V gene TRBV7-2 combines with J gene TRBJ1-4; unclear D gene. V was trimmed by 5 bases and J by 0 bases, leaving 16 bases between them. This CDR3 contains 17 residues. Germline CDR1 and CDR2: SGHTA and FQGNSA. CDR3 in DNA: TGTGCCAGCAGCCCCGGCGGAGGGCGTGCAACTAATGAAAAACTGTTTTTT. Protein sequence: CASSPGGGRATNEKLFF.

Many counts were recorded for this clonotype. The V call is TRBV20-1, the J call TRBJ1-5; D is undetermined. The CDR3 is 14 residues long. Germline V gives CDR1 DFQATT, CDR2 SNEGSKA (reference sequence). The V end lost 2 bases, the J end lost 3 bases, and 11 bases lay between the germline ends. The CDR3 sequence is CSARFGNSNQPQHF. The CDR3 nucleotides read TGCAGTGCTAGATTCGGGAACTCCAATCAGCCCCAGCATTTT.

This clonotype was observed a handful of times. The V call is TRBV7-9, the J call TRBJ2-1; 7 positions agree with TRBD1. There are 14 residues in the CDR3. Germline lookup yields CDR1 SEHNR and CDR2 FQNEAQ (reference sequence). V lost 7 bases, J lost 8 bases, and 11 bases stayed unmatched. CDR3 loop: CASTLVTGIDEQFF. The DNA of the CDR3 is TGTGCCAGCACCCTCGTGACAGGGATCGATGAGCAGTTCTTC.

The chain has TRBV7-8 and TRBJ2-1; D is undetermined. The CDR3 loop spans 14 amino acids. Trimming removed 1 base at V and 1 base at J, with 5 bases between. Germline CDR1 is SGHVS and CDR2 is FQNEAQ. Here the CDR3 reads CASSLERSYNEQFF. The CDR3 nucleotides read TGTGCCAGCAGCTTAGAACGGTCCTACAATGAGCAGTTCTTC.

The rearrangement uses TRBV7-2 and TRBJ2-3; D not certain. From germline, CDR1 is SGHTA and CDR2 FQGNSA. CDR3 length: 13 amino acids. The ends were cut back, 7 bases at V and 1 base at J, with 9 bases in the middle. This CDR3 is CASKGRGTDTQYF. In DNA form, the CDR3 reads TGTGCCAGCAAGGGTCGGGGCACAGATACGCAGTATTTT. Variable domain in full (rest from reference TRBV7-2 and TRBJ2-3): GAGVSQSPSNKVTEKGKDVELRCDPISGHTALYWYRQSLGQGLEFLIYFQGNSAPDKSGLPSDRFSAERTGGSVSTLTIQRTQQEDSAVYLCASKGRGTDTQYFGPGTRLTVL.

In its sample, this clonotype was seen many times. The V and J genes are TRBV10-3 and TRBJ2-2; 10 nucleotides line up with TRBD2. Germline loops: CDR1 ENHRY, CDR2 SYGVKD. CDR3 size: 18 residues. V was pared by 4 bases and J by 5 bases, with 13 bases of the junction left unmatched. For the CDR3, the DNA is TGTGCCATCAGTGTGGCCCCTCTAGCGGGAGTAGGAACCGGGGAGCTGTTTTTT. Amino acids: CAISVAPLAGVGTGELFF.

This clonotype was detected ten times or more. V and J are TRBV4-3 and TRBJ1-1; weak D call: TRBD1 (5 bases). CDR3 length equals 17 residues. Trimming shortened V by 0 bases and J by 2 bases, and 16 bases separated the two germline ends. Germline V gene lookup returns CDR1 LGHNA and CDR2 YSLEER. The CDR3 DNA reads TGCGCCAGCAGCCAAGATCGGGGCCGCCCCCTAAACACTGAAGCTTTCTTT. Its translation: CASSQDRGRPLNTEAFF.